These 5 T cell receptor beta chains originate from one sample sequenced in a study of CD8+CD57+ T cells in acquired aplastic anemia. CD8+CD57+ cell expansion, shown by flow cytometry, had occurred in the patients selected for sequencing. Researchers used genomic DNA as the template to profile TCR beta VDJ and CDR3. TCRdb fed the reads into MiXCR, producing one record per CDR3 protein. The sample includes 150,000 to 200,000 distinct CDR3 sequences, 40% to 60% of them seen just once. The sequencing sample was made of sorted CD4+, CD8+, or CD8+CD57+ T cells (not recorded which) from PBMCs. These receptors were obtained from a human donor with aplastic anemia.

This clonotype was counted many times. V and J are TRBV5-1 and TRBJ2-1, with TRBD1 matching over 10 bases. The CDR3 loop spans 11 amino acids. V was pared by 4 bases and J by 14 bases, with 3 bases of the junction left unmatched. Looked up from germline, CDR1 is SGHRS and CDR2 is YFSETQ. This chain's CDR3 is CASSPGTGEFF. The CDR3, as DNA: TGCGCCAGCAGCCCGGGGACAGGGGAGTTCTTC.

The rearrangement uses TRBV7-3 and TRBJ1-1, with no clear D. Trimming stripped 6 bases from V and 4 bases from J, with 12 bases between. CDR1 and CDR2 (germline): SGHTA, FQGTGA. The CDR3 has 13 amino acids. CDR3 in amino acids: CASSIQASTEAFF. In nucleotides, the CDR3 is TGTGCCAGCAGTATCCAAGCGAGCACTGAAGCTTTCTTT.

This clonotype came up many times. The DNA of the CDR3 is TGTGCCAGCAGCTGGGGGGGGGGAAACGAGCAGTACTTC. It encodes CASSWGGGNEQYF. The chain carries TRBV5-6 and TRBJ2-7; TRBD2 agrees at 7 bases. Germline assignment: CDR1 SGHDT and CDR2 YYEEEE. J was trimmed by 5 bases and V by 3 bases; bases with no gene match: 5. The CDR3 covers 13 residues.

This clonotype was seen repeatedly, ten times or more. The gene calls are TRBV19 and TRBJ2-7; D is unresolved. V was cut by 5 bases and J by 3 bases, with 11 bases left in between. The CDR3 contains 13 residues. The germline gives CDR1 LNHDA, CDR2 SQIVND (reference sequence). The CDR3, as DNA: TGTGCCAGTAGTTGGGGTAGTCGCTACGAGCAGTACTTC. The encoded protein is CASSWGSRYEQYF.

This clonotype was detected ten times or more. The chain links TRBV5-1 to TRBJ2-7; 10 nucleotides align to TRBD1. The CDR3 has 13 residues. V lost 4 bases to trimming and J lost 6 bases; unmatched junction nucleotides: 4. Germline V gives CDR1 SGHRS, CDR2 YFSETQ. The DNA of the CDR3 is TGCGCCAGCAGCCCTGGGACAGGGGTCGAGCAGTACTTC. Protein: CASSPGTGVEQYF. The full variable domain, with the rest looked up from reference TRBV5-1 and TRBJ2-7, is KAGVTQTPRYLIKTRGQQVTLSCSPISGHRSVSWYQQTPGQGLQFLFEYFSETQRNKGNFPGRFSGRQFSNSRSEMNVSTLELGDSALYLCASSPGTGVEQYFGPGTRLTVT.